This TCR beta chain derives from a study of OX40 agonist ivuxolimab in advanced cancers. Study-level information: Aged about 20 to 80 with a mean of approximately 57 years, they were less than 90% male. Earlier treatment with anti-PD-1, anti-PD-L1 or anti-CTLA-4 was permitted, and about 40% had received some.

TCRdb keeps only in-frame clones here, not all; method: immunoSEQ multiplex PCR. The repertoire has 70,000 to 95,000 clones, 85% to 95% of them found once; the top ten carry 2.6%. The CDR3 loop spans 14 amino acids. V lost 0 bases, J lost 3 bases, and 8 bases lay in between. In germline, CDR1 is MDHEN, CDR2 SYDVKM. This TCR was sampled from an adult with an advanced solid tumor such as melanoma, head and neck, liver or kidney cancer. V and J are TRBV28 and TRBJ1-2; tentative D call: TRBD1 (5 bases). The starting material was CD4+ or CD8+ T cells sorted from blood, obtained in a trial of the OX40 agonist ivuxolimab. CDR3 residues: CASSLWARDYGYTF. The CDR3 DNA is TGTGCCAGCAGTTTATGGGCCAGGGACTATGGCTACACCTTC.